Described below is a single T cell receptor beta chain sequence and its context. Trimming removed 0 bases from V and 10 bases from J, with 10 bases in between. The CDR3 contains 13 residues. Per the germline V gene, CDR1 is LNHNV and CDR2 is YYDKDF (reference sequence). This record comes from a study of blood T cell repertoires in COVID-19. Study at large: Both acute and convalescent COVID-19 samples were obtained from the United States, Italy and Spain. PBMCs, B-cell-depleted T cells, or T cells provided the cDNA or gDNA that made up the material.

In the authors' workflow: Estimation of nucleated cell counts was performed using reference gene primer amplification. Here immunoSEQ multiplex PCR was the method, and the copy in TCRdb shows in-frame clones only, minus some. V and J calls and clone size are given by that table; D and trimming were obtained from the DNA. There are 85,000 to 90,000 clones in the sample; approximately 86% occur only once, and more than 1% lies in the top ten. The receptor was derived from a man aged 80 or over with active or convalescent COVID-19. The sample consisted of peripheral blood. The chain carries TRBV15 and TRBJ1-5; D is uncertain. In DNA, the CDR3 is TGTGCCACCAGCAGAGATCCGGGTCAACCCCAGCATTTT. Its protein product is CATSRDPGQPQHF.